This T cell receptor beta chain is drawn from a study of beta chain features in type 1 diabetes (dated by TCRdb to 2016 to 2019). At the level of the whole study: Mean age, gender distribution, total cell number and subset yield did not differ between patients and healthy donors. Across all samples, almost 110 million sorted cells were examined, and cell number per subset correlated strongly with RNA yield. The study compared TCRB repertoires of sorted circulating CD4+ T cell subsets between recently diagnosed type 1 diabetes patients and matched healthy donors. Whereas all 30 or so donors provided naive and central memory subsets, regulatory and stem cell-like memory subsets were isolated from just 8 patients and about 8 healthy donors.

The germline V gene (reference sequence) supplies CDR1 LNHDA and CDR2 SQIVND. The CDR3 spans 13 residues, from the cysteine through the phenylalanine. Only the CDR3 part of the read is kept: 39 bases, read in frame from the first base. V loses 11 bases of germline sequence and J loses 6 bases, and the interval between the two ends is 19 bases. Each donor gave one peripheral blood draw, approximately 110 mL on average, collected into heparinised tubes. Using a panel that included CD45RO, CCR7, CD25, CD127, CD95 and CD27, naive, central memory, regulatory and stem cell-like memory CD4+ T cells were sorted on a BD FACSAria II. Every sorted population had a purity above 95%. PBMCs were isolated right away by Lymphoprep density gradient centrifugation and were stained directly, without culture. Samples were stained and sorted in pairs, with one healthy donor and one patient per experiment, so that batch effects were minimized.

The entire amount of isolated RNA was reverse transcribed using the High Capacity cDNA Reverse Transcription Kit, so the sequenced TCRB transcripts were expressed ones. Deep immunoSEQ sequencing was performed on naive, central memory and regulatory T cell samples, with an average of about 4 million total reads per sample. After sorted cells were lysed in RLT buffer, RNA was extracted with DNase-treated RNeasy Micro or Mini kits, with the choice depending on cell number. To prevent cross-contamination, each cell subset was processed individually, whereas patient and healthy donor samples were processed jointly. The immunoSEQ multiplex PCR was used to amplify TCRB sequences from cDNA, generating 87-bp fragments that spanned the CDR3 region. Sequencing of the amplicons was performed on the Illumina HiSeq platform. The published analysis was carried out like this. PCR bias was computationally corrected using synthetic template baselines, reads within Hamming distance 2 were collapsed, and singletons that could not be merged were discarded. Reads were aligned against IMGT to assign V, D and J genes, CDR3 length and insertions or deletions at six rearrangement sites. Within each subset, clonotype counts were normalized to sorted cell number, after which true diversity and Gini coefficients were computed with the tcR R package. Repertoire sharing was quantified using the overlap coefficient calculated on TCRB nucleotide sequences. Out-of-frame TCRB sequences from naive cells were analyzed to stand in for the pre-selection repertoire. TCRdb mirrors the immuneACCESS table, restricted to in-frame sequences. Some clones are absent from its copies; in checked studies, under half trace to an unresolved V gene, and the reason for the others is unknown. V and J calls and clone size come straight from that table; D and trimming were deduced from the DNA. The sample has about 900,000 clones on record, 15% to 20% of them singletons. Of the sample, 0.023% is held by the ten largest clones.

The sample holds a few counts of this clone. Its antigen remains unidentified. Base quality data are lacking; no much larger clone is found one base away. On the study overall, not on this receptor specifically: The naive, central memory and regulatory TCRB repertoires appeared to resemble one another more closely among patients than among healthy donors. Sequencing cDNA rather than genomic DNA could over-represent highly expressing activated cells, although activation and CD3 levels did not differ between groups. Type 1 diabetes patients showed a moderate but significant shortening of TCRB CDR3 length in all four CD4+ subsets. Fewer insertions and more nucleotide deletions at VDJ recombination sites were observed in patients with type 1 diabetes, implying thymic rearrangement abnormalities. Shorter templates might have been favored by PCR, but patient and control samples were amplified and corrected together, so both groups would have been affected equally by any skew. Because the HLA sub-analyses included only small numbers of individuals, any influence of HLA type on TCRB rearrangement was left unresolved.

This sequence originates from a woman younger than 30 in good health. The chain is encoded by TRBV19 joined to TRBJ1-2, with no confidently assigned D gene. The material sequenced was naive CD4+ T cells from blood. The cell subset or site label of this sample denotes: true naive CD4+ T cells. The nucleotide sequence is TGTGCCTCCGGGAGGGCCCCAGGCCATGGCTACACCTTC. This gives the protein CASGRAPGHGYTF.